These 8 T cell receptor beta chains were sequenced from one sample in a study of glioma-infiltrating T cells. Using RNA template, CDR3s of TCR alpha and beta were amplified with iRepertoire arm-PCR. TCRdb ran MiXCR on the multiplex PCR reads and lists one entry per CDR3 protein. Of around 350,000 distinct CDR3 sequences in the sample, roughly two fifths were seen once. The specimen was glioma tissue, nonneoplastic brain tissue, or PBMCs (not recorded which). The receptors come from a human donor with low-grade glioma or glioblastoma, undergoing nonglioma brain surgery, or in good health (not recorded which).

This clonotype was picked up many times. The rearrangement links TRBV25-1 to TRBJ1-6; D is perhaps TRBD1 (5 bases). The CDR3 runs to 15 residues. CDR1 is MGHDK, CDR2 SYGVNS, per germline. V was cut by 2 bases and J by 8 bases, with 13 bases left in between. CDR3 in amino acids: CASSEGRDPDSPLHF. CDR3 nucleotide sequence: TGTGCCAGCAGTGAAGGCAGGGACCCGGATTCACCCCTCCACTTT.

This clonotype occurred a few times. The chain employs TRBV20-1 and TRBJ2-3, with 11 bases aligning to TRBD2. Germline CDR1 and CDR2: DFQATT and SNEGSKA (reference sequence). CDR3 size: 14 residues. The J segment lost 3 bases and the V segment lost 5 bases, leaving 4 bases of the junction unmatched. The CDR3 DNA reads as TGCAGTGCTTGGACTAGCGGGTTGACAGATACGCAGTATTTT. This sequence encodes CSAWTSGLTDTQYF.

V is TRBV20-1 and J is TRBJ1-1; D remains unclear. CDR1 is DFQATT, CDR2 SNEGSKA, per germline (reference sequence). The CDR3 loop spans 14 amino acids. The ends were cut back, 5 bases at V and 0 bases at J, with 13 bases in the middle. CDR3 DNA sequence: TGCAGTGCTTCGAGGATCGGGGTGAACACTGAAGCTTTCTTT. Its translation is CSASRIGVNTEAFF.

This clonotype has a handful of counts. The chain is built from TRBV20-1 and TRBJ2-7, with 12 nucleotides matching TRBD2. Per the germline V gene, CDR1 is DFQATT and CDR2 is SNEGSKA (reference sequence). This CDR3 has 15 residues. After removal of 4 bases from V and 11 bases from J, the junction contained 15 bases not matched to a gene. CDR3 sequence: CSATEPGLAGLREYF. The CDR3 bases are TGCAGTGCTACCGAGCCGGGACTAGCGGGTTTAAGGGAGTACTTC.

This clonotype was counted ten times or more. V gene TRBV27 combines with J gene TRBJ1-1; D is perhaps TRBD1 (6 bases). The V gene lost 5 bases and the J gene lost 0 bases, with 13 bases spanning the gap. Germline-derived CDR1 and CDR2 are MNHEY and SMNVEV (reference sequence). There are 15 residues in the CDR3. CDR3 in DNA: TGTGCCAGCAGTCTCCCGGGACAAATGAACACTGAAGCTTTCTTT. Amino acid sequence: CASSLPGQMNTEAFF.

The chain combines TRBV5-1 with TRBJ2-7, with TRBD2 matching over 8 bases. Germline CDR1 SGHRS, CDR2 YFSETQ. This CDR3 contains 15 residues. J lost 0 bases, V lost 4 bases, and 6 bases had no gene match. In DNA form, the CDR3 reads TGCGCCAGCAGCCCGAGACTAGCGTCCTCCTACGAGCAGTACTTC. The encoded protein is CASSPRLASSYEQYF.

CDR3 in amino acids: CASSLGPGGSYTF. The DNA for the CDR3 is TGTGCCAGCAGCTTAGGCCCGGGAGGGAGCTACACCTTC. The V and J genes are TRBV7-9 and TRBJ1-2, with unresolved D. The CDR3 loop spans 13 amino acids. Looked up from germline, CDR1 is SEHNR and CDR2 is FQNEAQ (reference sequence). V was trimmed by 1 base and J by 9 bases, leaving 12 bases between them.

The J gene is TRBJ2-7, the V gene TRBV3-1; maybe TRBD1 (6 bases). The V end lost 8 bases, the J end lost 1 base, and 6 bases lay between the germline ends. The V gene's germline CDR1 is LGHDT and CDR2 YNNKEL (reference sequence). The CDR3 loop spans 11 amino acids. The CDR3 DNA reads as TGTGCCAGCCAGGGGTCCTACGAGCAGTACTTC. This codes for CASQGSYEQYF.